This record covers a single TCR beta chain. What it binds is unknown. The data derive from a study of T cell responses to AZD1222 COVID-19 vaccine. Study-wide results and caveats: Females made up more of the donors, who were largely white British, and clonal diversity may have come out too low.

The J segment lost 4 bases and the V segment lost 5 bases, leaving 12 bases of the junction unmatched. Germline lookup yields CDR1 SGHAT and CDR2 FQNNGV. The CDR3 extends over 16 amino acids. Profiled with immunoSEQ multiplex PCR; TCRdb holds only in-frame clones, not every one. The table includes about 200,000 clones, about 90% detected once. This clonotype originated in an adult in good health. The rearrangement links TRBV11-2 to TRBJ2-3, with TRBD1 matching over 7 bases. Sequences were derived from peripheral blood, sampled on day 0 of AZD1222 vaccination. In DNA, the CDR3 is TGTGCCAGCAGCCCCTCAGGGGGAGAGTGGCCAGATACGCAGTATTTT. Protein sequence: CASSPSGGEWPDTQYF.